This record concerns one T cell receptor beta chain sequence. No antigen is known for it. One entry per CDR3 protein, called by TCRdb with MiXCR from the RACE reads. The sample lists about 350,000 distinct CDR3 sequences, over 5% occurring once. The sample comes from a study of human T cells and chemical hapten exposure. Regarding the study as a whole: Compared to controls, expanded TCRs made significantly more large clusters of similar CDR3s. PT1 expanded TCR counts and patch test score were linked, and their correlation was positive.

This sample's time point: pre-sensitization, week 0. The treatment here: therapeutic diphenylcyclopropenone sensitization with weekly scalp DPC. Staff drew blood before applying each patch test. There are 14 residues in the CDR3. The germline V gene encodes CDR1 LGHDT and CDR2 YNNKEL (reference sequence). V lost 4 bases, J lost 6 bases, and 10 bases lay in between. Sequencing was performed on whole blood, taken in connection with sensitization to the hapten diphenylcyclopropenone (DPC). The receptor was derived from a woman aged 18-30 years with alopecia areata. Some clones in this sample may be carry-over from other donors' samples. V and J are TRBV3-1 and TRBJ1-6; D unclear. CDR3 in amino acids: CASSRADPNSPLHF. The CDR3 region has the DNA TGTGCCAGCAGCCGGGCAGACCCTAATTCACCCCTCCACTTT.